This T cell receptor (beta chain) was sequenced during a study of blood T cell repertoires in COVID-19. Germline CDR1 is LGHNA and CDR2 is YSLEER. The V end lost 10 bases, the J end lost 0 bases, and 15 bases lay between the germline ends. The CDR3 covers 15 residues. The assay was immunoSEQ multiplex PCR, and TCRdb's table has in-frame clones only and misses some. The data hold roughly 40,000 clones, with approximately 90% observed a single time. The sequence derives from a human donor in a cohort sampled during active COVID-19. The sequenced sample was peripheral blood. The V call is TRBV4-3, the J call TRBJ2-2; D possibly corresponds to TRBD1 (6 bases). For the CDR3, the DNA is TGCGCCAACCTGGACAGCCCCGCGAACACCGGGGAGCTGTTTTTT. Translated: CANLDSPANTGELFF.